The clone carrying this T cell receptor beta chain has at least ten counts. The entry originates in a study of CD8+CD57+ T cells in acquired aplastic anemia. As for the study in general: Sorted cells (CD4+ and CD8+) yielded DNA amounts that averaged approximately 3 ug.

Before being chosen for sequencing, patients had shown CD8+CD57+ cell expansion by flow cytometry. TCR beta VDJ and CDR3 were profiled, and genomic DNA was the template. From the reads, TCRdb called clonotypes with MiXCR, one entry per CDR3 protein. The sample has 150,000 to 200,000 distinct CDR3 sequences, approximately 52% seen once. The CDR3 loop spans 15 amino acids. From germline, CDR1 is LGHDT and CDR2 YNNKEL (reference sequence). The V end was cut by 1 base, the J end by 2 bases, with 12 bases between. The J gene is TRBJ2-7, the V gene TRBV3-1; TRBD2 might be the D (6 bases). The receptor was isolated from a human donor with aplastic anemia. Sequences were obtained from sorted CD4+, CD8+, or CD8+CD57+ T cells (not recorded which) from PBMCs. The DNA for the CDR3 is TGTGCCAGCAGCCAAGGGGGGGTCCCTACCTACGAGCAGTACTTC. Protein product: CASSQGGVPTYEQYF.